This T cell receptor (beta chain) was identified during a study of STAT5B mutations in CD4+ large granular lymphocyte leukemia. This CDR3 region has 14 residues. Trimming removed 4 bases at V and 0 bases at J, with 9 bases between. Per the germline V gene, CDR1 is KGHSH and CDR2 is LQKENI. The assay was immunoSEQ multiplex PCR, and TCRdb's table has in-frame clones only and misses some. The sample includes approximately 35,000 clones, about 76% of them seen just once. The table lists this clone with a few counts. The sequenced sample was CD4+ T cells from blood buffy coats. V gene TRBV18 combines with J gene TRBJ1-1; D not resolved. The clonotype originates from a human donor in good health. The CDR3 is CASSRGVLNTEAFF. CDR3 sequence (DNA): TGTGCCAGCTCACGCGGTGTTTTGAACACTGAAGCTTTCTTT.